These 16 T cell receptor beta chains were sequenced from one sample in a study of T cells in Graves' hyperthyroidism and ophthalmopathy. TCR beta CDR3 region amplification was performed from RNA transcripts. HTBI primers drove first-round RT-PCR of the TCR CDR3. TCRdb re-analysed the multiplex PCR reads in MiXCR, keeping a single row per CDR3 protein. This table has about 640,000 distinct CDR3 sequences, less than 25% appearing once. Sequencing was performed on blood. The source of these receptors is a man between 25 and 39 years old with Graves' ophthalmopathy.

This clonotype was seen many times. The chain combines TRBV2 with TRBJ2-1, with 7 bases aligning to TRBD1. Germline trimming cut 7 bases from V and 0 bases from J; bases unmatched to any gene: 3. CDR3 length equals 14 residues. CDR1 is SNHLY, CDR2 FYNNEI, per germline. CDR3: CASKAGGSYNEQFF. Here the CDR3 DNA reads TGTGCCAGCAAGGCAGGGGGCTCCTACAATGAGCAGTTCTTC.

The chain employs TRBV20-1 and TRBJ1-5; D is ambiguous. V shed 3 bases and J shed 6 bases, with 12 bases lying between them. The V gene's germline CDR1 is DFQATT and CDR2 SNEGSKA (reference sequence). This CDR3 has 13 amino acids. The CDR3 loop is CSARTREGQPQHF. The CDR3 DNA reads as TGCAGTGCTAGGACCAGAGAAGGTCAGCCCCAGCATTTT.

The chain is built from TRBV29-1 and TRBJ2-2; 11 bases line up with TRBD1. CDR3 size: 17 residues. J lost 2 bases, V lost 1 base, and 6 bases had no gene match. CDR1 and CDR2 (germline): SQVTM, ANQGSEA. For the CDR3, the DNA is TGCAGCGTTGAAGGGACAGGGGGCGTAGATAACACCGGGGAGCTGTTTTTT. The encoded protein is CSVEGTGGVDNTGELFF.

This clonotype was observed at least ten times. The chain links TRBV7-9 to TRBJ2-7; 9 bases align to TRBD2. Trimming took 7 bases from V and 4 from J; bases not matched to a gene: 8. The CDR3 is 14 residues long. The germline V gene encodes CDR1 SEHNR and CDR2 FQNEAQ (reference sequence). The CDR3 loop reads CASTSLAGPYEQYF. CDR3 in DNA: TGTGCCAGCACCAGTCTAGCGGGACCGTACGAGCAGTACTTC.

This clonotype was detected a few times. The V call is TRBV24-1, the J call TRBJ2-3, with a weak D call TRBD2 (6 bases). Trimming removed 3 bases from V and 0 bases from J, with 6 bases in between. This CDR3 is built from 14 residues. Germline V gene sequence: CDR1 KGHDR, CDR2 SFDVKD. The CDR3 loop is CATSDSGSTDTQYF. The CDR3 nucleotides are TGTGCCACCAGTGATAGCGGGAGCACAGATACGCAGTATTTT.

This clonotype turned up a few times. V is TRBV11-2 and J is TRBJ2-7; D is possibly TRBD1 (6 bases). The V end was cut by 4 bases, the J end by 6 bases, with 13 bases between. Per the germline V gene, CDR1 is SGHAT and CDR2 is FQNNGV. There are 13 residues in the CDR3. CDR3 coding DNA: TGTGCCAGCAGCTCTGACCAGGGGTTCGAGCAGTACTTC. The encoded protein is CASSSDQGFEQYF.

This clonotype was recorded many times. The chain employs TRBV12-3 or TRBV12-4 and TRBJ2-1; D may be TRBD1 or TRBD2 (5 bases each). Trimming removed 7 bases from V and 5 bases from J, with 18 bases in between. The CDR3 is made up of 15 amino acids. CDR3 residues: CASTKPMGVDNEQFF. Written as DNA, the CDR3 is TGTGCCAGCACCAAACCCATGGGGGTCGACAATGAGCAGTTCTTC.

This chain uses TRBV24-1 with TRBJ1-2; a possible D gene is TRBD1 (6 bases). Per the germline V gene, CDR1 is KGHDR and CDR2 is SFDVKD. CDR3 size: 14 residues. With 3 bases removed from V and 4 bases from J, the gap between germline ends came to 11 bases. Written as DNA, the CDR3 is TGTGCCACCAGTGATGTGACAGGAACCTATGGCTACACCTTC. This codes for CATSDVTGTYGYTF.

The chain carries TRBV9 and TRBJ2-2; 8 bases are shared with TRBD1. CDR1 and CDR2 (germline): SGDLS, YYNGEE. The CDR3 runs 17 residues. V was pared by 0 bases and J by 2 bases, with 6 bases of the junction left unmatched. The DNA for the CDR3 is TGTGCCAGCAGCGTAGGTTTCGGACAGGGCAACACCGGGGAGCTGTTTTTT. It encodes CASSVGFGQGNTGELFF.

The V gene is TRBV6-4, the J gene TRBJ1-3, with D hard to call. Trimming stripped 5 bases from V and 4 bases from J, with 6 bases between. Looked up from germline, CDR1 is MRHNA and CDR2 is SNTAGT. The CDR3 is 12 residues long. The CDR3 bases are TGTGCCAGCAGTCAATTCGGAAACACCATATATTTT. Translated, it gives CASSQFGNTIYF.

With regard to this clonotype: At one boundary the junction diverges from the germline segment, which might be a read error. V and J are TRBV20-1 and TRBJ2-2; tentative D call: TRBD1 (6 bases). The CDR3 contains 16 residues. CDR1 is DFQATT and CDR2 is SNEGSKA in the germline V gene (reference sequence). The CDR3 DNA is TGCAGTGCTAGAGATGCCGGACAGCCGAAAACCGGGGAGCTGTTTTTT. Translating it yields CSARDAGQPKTGELFF.

V gene TRBV28 combines with J gene TRBJ2-5; 14 positions match TRBD2. This CDR3 is 14 amino acids long. Trimming cost V 11 bases and J 5 bases; bases outside gene matches: 7. Germline assignment: CDR1 MDHEN and CDR2 SYDVKM. CDR3 sequence reads: CAPRLAGGPETQYF. The CDR3 DNA reads as TGTGCCCCTAGACTAGCGGGAGGGCCGGAGACCCAGTACTTC.

This clonotype occurred a few times. The chain has TRBV13 and TRBJ2-7, with 7 bases that match TRBD2. After removal of 3 bases from V and 2 bases from J, the junction contained 13 bases not matched to a gene. CDR1 PRHDT and CDR2 FYEKMQ come from the germline V gene (reference sequence). The CDR3 is 17 residues long. CDR3 nucleotide sequence: TGTGCCAGCAGCTTCTTCGGAGGGGAGGGTGGAACCTACGAGCAGTACTTC. It specifies CASSFFGGEGGTYEQYF.

This clonotype was detected a few times. The rearrangement joins TRBV15 to TRBJ1-5; D perhaps matches TRBD1 (5 bases). The CDR3 totals 14 residues. Germline lookup yields CDR1 LNHNV and CDR2 YYDKDF (reference sequence). V lost 2 bases and J lost 4, with 9 bases in between. The CDR3 spells CATSRWDHNQPQHF. DNA of the CDR3: TGTGCCACCAGCAGATGGGACCATAATCAGCCCCAGCATTTT.

This CDR3 reads CASNVPRDSHYEQYF. The CDR3 bases are TGTGCCAGCAACGTCCCCCGGGACAGTCACTACGAGCAGTACTTC. J is TRBJ2-7 and V is TRBV28; 7 bases match TRBD1. V shed 7 bases and J 3 bases; nucleotides not matched to a gene: 12. The CDR3 is 15 residues long. The germline V gene encodes CDR1 MDHEN and CDR2 SYDVKM.

This clonotype was recorded at least ten times. This chain uses TRBV3-1 with TRBJ2-7; possibly TRBD2 for D (6 bases). Germline V gives CDR1 LGHDT, CDR2 YNNKEL (reference sequence). Trimming left V 1 base short and J 5 bases short, with 18 bases between. CDR3 size: 16 residues. The DNA for the CDR3 is TGTGCCAGCAGCCAAGGGTCTACGGGAGTACCCCACGAGCAGTACTTC. The encoded protein is CASSQGSTGVPHEQYF.